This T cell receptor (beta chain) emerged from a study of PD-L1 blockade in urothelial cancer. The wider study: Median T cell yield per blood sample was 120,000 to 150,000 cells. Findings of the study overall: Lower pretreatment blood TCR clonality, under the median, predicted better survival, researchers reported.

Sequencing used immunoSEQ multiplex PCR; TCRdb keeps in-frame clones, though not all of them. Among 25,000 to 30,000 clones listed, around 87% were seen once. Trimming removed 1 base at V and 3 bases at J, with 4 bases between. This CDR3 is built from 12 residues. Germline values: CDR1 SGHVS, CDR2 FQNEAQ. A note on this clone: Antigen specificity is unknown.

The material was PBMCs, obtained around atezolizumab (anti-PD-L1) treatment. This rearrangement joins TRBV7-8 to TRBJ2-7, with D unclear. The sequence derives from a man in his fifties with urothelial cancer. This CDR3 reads CASSLVGYEQYF. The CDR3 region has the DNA TGTGCCAGCAGCTTAGTCGGCTACGAGCAGTACTTC.